This is a list of T cell receptor beta chains from one sample in a study of blood T cell repertoires in COVID-19. Assay used: immunoSEQ multiplex PCR; TCRdb lists only in-frame clones, some missing. This table holds 200,000 to 250,000 clones, roughly four fifths found once. Source material: PBMCs or T cells enriched from blood (not recorded which). The receptors derive from an older woman who had recovered from COVID-19. The conserved cysteine and the conserved F or W are not part of the CDR3 here. Each record gives: V gene, CDR3 protein.

V: TRBV12-3/TRBV12-4; CDR3: ASSIRTGKMF
V: TRBV18; CDR3: ASSPFGTAGVQETQY
V: TRBV2; CDR3: ASSQDSYEQY
V: TRBV5-6; CDR3: ASTVLGAATNEKLF
V: TRBV5-1; CDR3: ASSFQGAEEQY
V: TRBV7-9; CDR3: ASSLVSGRDEQY
V: TRBV5-8; CDR3: ASSPRTGNTDTQY
V: TRBV4-1; CDR3: ASSHAVGRRSEKLF
V: TRBV19; CDR3: ASSKGRRGDSYEQY
V: TRBV12-3/TRBV12-4; CDR3: ASKGVEQY
V: TRBV29-1; CDR3: SVQGVSGGYT
V: TRBV5-5; CDR3: ASSLQLAGAEAF
V: TRBV5-1; CDR3: ASSLASGRTNTGELF
V: TRBV29-1; CDR3: SVELSPEQF
V: TRBV5-6; CDR3: ASSGTENTGELF
V: TRBV11-3; CDR3: ASSLNRASETQY
V: TRBV5-6; CDR3: ASSWGLSPYEQY
V: TRBV2; CDR3: ASRNDGGTDTQY
V: TRBV7-2; CDR3: ASSFTGTGGREQY
V: TRBV7-9; CDR3: ASSPDSPNSGNTIY
V: TRBV3-1/TRBV3-2; CDR3: ASTSTGNTEAF
V: TRBV6-1; CDR3: ASSELGLASGELF
V: TRBV7-6; CDR3: ASSSRVGRGSGNTIY
V: TRBV25-1; CDR3: ASSEIQPGTGGLAEQF
V: TRBV24-1; CDR3: ATSEGLGTNEQF
V: TRBV18; CDR3: ASSLSQLSQETQY
V: TRBV7-9; CDR3: ASSDKNRDGYT
V: TRBV9; CDR3: ASSHGGSGDEQY
V: TRBV19; CDR3: ASRAGMVAGATGELF
V: TRBV5-1; CDR3: ASSGAAADEQY
V: TRBV19; CDR3: ASSPGKLDGNQPQH
V: TRBV5-1; CDR3: ASSRGTGPYEQY
V: TRBV13; CDR3: ASSRRDRNTGELF
V: TRBV2; CDR3: ASTRQGGNQPQH
V: TRBV7-2; CDR3: ASSLDRESTEAF
V: TRBV18; CDR3: ASSQGAEAF
V: TRBV6-5; CDR3: ASSYLITNTGELF
V: TRBV16; CDR3: ASSQLSGRPPQH
V: TRBV24-1; CDR3: ATSTRTGGGETQY
V: TRBV7-9; CDR3: ASSFPSLSYEQY
V: TRBV11-2; CDR3: ASSPWIPREGYT
V: TRBV7-9; CDR3: ASSLARGSTEAF
V: TRBV2; CDR3: ASSEVVVEETQY
V: TRBV13; CDR3: ASSVKTSGRHEQY
V: TRBV2; CDR3: ASSDGQGLDQPQH
V: TRBV3-1/TRBV3-2; CDR3: ASSLGATGNQPQH
V: TRBV29-1; CDR3: SVSWGRFLTNTGELF
V: TRBV13; CDR3: ASSSRQGGLYQETQY
V: TRBV6-1; CDR3: ASSEVTSGGIKTQY
V: TRBV10-3; CDR3: ATLAGTQETQY
V: TRBV11-2; CDR3: ASSTTPGMNTEAF
V: TRBV7-2; CDR3: ASSLFRDTEAF
V: TRBV3-1/TRBV3-2; CDR3: ASSLGGDTEAF